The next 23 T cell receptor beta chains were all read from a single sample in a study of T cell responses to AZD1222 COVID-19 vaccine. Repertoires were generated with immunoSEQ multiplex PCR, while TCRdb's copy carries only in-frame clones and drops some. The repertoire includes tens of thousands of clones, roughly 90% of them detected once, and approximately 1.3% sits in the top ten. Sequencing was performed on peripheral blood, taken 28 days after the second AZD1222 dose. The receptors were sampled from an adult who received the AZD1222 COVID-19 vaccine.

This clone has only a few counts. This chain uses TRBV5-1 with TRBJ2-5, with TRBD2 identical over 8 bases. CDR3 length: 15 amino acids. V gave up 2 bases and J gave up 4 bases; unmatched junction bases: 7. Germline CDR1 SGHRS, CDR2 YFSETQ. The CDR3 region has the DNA TGCGCCAGCAGCTTATCGGGGGGGCAAGTAGAGACCCAGTACTTC. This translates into CASSLSGGQVETQYF.

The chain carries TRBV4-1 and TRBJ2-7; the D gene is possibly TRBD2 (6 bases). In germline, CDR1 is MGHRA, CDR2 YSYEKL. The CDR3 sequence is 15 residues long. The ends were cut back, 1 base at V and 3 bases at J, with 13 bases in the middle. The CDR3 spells CASSQGRAGIYEQYF. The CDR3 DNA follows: TGCGCCAGCAGCCAAGGAAGGGCGGGGATCTACGAGCAGTACTTC.

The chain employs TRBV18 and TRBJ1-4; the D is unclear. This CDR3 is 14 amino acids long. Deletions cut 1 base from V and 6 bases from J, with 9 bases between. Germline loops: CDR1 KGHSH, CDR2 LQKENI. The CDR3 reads CASSPLPSHEKLFF. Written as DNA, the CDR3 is TGTGCCAGCTCACCACTCCCCAGCCATGAAAAACTGTTTTTT.

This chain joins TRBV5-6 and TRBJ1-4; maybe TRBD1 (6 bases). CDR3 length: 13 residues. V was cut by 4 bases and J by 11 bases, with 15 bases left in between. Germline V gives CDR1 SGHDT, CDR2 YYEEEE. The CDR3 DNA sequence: TGTGCCAGCAGCCCTGGCAGGGGCCCTAAACTGTTTTTT. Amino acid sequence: CASSPGRGPKLFF.

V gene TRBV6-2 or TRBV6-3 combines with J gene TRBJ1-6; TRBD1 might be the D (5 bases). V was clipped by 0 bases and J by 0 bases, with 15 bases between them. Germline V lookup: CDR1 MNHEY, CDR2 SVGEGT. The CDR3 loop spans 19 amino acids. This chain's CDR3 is CASSYSRRGTSSYNSPLHF. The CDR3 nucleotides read TGTGCCAGCAGTTACTCGCGCAGAGGGACGAGCTCCTATAATTCACCCCTCCACTTT.

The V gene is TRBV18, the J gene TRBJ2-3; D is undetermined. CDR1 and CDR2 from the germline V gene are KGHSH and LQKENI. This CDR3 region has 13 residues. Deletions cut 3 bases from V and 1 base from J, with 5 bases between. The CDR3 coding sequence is TGTGCCAGCTCACCCGATGGCACAGATACGCAGTATTTT. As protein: CASSPDGTDTQYF.

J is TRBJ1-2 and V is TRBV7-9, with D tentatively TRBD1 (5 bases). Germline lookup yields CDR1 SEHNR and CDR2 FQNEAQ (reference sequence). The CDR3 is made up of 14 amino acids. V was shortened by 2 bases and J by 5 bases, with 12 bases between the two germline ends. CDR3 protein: CASSLSRGDYGYTF. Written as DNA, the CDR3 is TGTGCCAGCAGCTTATCGCGGGGGGATTATGGCTACACCTTC.

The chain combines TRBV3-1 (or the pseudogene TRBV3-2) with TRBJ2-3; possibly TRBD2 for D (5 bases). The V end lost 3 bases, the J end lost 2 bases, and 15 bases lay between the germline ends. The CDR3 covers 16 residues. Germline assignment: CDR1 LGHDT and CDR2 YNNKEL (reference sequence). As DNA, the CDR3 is TGTGCCAGCAGCCAGTACGGCGGGCCCATCACAGATACGCAGTATTTT. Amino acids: CASSQYGGPITDTQYF.

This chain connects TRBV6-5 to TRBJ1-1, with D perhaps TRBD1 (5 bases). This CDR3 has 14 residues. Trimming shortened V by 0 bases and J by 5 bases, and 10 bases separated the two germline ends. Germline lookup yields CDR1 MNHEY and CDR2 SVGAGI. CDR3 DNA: TGTGCCAGCAGTTACTCGAATAGGGGTACTGAAGCTTTCTTT. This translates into CASSYSNRGTEAFF.

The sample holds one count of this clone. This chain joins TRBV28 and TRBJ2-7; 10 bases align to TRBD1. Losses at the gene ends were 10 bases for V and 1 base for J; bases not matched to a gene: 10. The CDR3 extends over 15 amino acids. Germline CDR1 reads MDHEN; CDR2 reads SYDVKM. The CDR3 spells CATQEEGQGSYEQYF. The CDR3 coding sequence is TGTGCCACCCAAGAGGAGGGACAGGGGTCCTACGAGCAGTACTTC.

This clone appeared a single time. CDR3 nucleotide sequence: TGCGCCAGCAGCTTGGGGGCAGGGATGGCACCCCTCCACTTT. Translation gives CASSLGAGMAPLHF. The V gene is TRBV5-1, the J gene TRBJ1-6; D may be TRBD1 (5 bases). The length of the CDR3 is 14 residues. V was pared by 0 bases and J by 11 bases, with 12 bases between. Germline CDR1 SGHRS, CDR2 YFSETQ.

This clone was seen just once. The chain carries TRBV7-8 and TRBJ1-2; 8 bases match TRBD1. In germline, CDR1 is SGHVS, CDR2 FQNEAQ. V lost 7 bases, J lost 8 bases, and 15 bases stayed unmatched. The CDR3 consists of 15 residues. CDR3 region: CASTSRTGRTGGYTF. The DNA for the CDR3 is TGTGCCAGCACCTCGAGGACAGGGAGAACGGGAGGCTACACCTTC.

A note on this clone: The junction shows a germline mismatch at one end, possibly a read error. Here the CDR3 DNA reads TGTGCCAGCAGTGAATACCTTGGGAGCCCTATAATCTTC. Encoded protein: CASSEYLGSPIIF. V gene TRBV2 combines with J gene TRBJ2-1, with D possibly TRBD2 on 5 matching bases. Germline V lookup: CDR1 SNHLY, CDR2 FYNNEI. The CDR3 contains 13 residues.

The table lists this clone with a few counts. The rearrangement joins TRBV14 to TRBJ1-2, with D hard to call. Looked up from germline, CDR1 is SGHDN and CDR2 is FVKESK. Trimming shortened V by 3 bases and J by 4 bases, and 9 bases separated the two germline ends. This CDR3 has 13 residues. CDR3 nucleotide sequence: TGTGCCAGCAGCCAGGGGTTCACCTATGGCTACACCTTC. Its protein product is CASSQGFTYGYTF.

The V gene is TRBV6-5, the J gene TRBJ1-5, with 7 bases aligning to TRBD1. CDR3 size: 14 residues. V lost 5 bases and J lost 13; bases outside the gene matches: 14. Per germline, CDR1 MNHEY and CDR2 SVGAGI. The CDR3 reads CASSPDRLGGVQHF. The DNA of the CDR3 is TGTGCCAGCAGTCCGGACAGGTTGGGGGGGGTGCAGCATTTT.

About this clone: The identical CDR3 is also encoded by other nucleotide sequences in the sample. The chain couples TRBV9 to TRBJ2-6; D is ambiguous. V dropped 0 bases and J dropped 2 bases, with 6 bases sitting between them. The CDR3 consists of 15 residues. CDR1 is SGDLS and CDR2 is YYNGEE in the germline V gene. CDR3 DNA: TGTGCCAGCAGCGTAGGAGGAACTGGGGCCAACGTCCTGACTTTC. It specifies CASSVGGTGANVLTF.

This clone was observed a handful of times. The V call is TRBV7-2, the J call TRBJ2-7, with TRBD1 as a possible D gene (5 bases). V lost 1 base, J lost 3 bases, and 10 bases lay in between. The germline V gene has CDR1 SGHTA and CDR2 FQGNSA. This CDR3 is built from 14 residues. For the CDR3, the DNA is TGTGCCAGCAGCTTAGGCCCAGGGAACTACGAGCAGTACTTC. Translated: CASSLGPGNYEQYF.

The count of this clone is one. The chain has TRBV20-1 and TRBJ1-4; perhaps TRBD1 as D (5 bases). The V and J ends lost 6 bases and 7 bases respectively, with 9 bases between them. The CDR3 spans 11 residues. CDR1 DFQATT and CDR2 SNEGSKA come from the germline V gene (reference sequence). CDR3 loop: CSAAGAEKLFF. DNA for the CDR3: TGCAGTGCAGCCGGGGCTGAAAAACTGTTTTTT.

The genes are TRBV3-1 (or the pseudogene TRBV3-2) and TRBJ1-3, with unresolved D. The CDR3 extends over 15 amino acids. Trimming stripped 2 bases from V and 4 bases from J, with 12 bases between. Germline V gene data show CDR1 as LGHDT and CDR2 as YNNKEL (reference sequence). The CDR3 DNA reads TGTGCCAGCAGCCAATTGCTCACGGGAGGAAACACCATATATTTT. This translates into CASSQLLTGGNTIYF.

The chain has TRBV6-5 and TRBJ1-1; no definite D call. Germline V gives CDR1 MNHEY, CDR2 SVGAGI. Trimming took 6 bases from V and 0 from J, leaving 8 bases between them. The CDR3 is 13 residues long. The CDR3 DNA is TGTGCCAGCAGCCACGGGGTGAACACTGAAGCTTTCTTT. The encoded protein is CASSHGVNTEAFF.

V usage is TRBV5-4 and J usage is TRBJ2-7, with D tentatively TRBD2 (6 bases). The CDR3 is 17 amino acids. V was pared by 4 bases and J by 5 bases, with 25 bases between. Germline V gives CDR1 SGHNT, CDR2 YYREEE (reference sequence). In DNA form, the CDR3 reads TGTGCCAGCAGCCTTCTTTATAGGGACTCCTCAGGAAACGAGCAGTACTTC. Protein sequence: CASSLLYRDSSGNEQYF. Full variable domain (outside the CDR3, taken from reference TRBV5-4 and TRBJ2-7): ETGVTQSPTHLIKTRGQQVTLRCSSQSGHNTVSWYQQALGQGPQFIFQYYREEENGRGNFPPRFSGLQFPNYSSELNVNALELDDSALYLCASSLLYRDSSGNEQYFGPGTRLTVT.

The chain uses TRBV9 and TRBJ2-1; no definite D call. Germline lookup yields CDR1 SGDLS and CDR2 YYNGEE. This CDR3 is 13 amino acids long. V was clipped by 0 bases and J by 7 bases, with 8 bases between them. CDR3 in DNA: TGTGCCAGCAGCGTAGGGGGTTTAAATGAGCAGTTCTTC. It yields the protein CASSVGGLNEQFF. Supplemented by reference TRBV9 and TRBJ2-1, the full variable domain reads DSGVTQTPKHLITATGQRVTLRCSPRSGDLSVYWYQQSLDQGLQFLIQYYNGEERAKGNILERFSAQQFPDLHSELNLSSLELGDSALYFCASSVGGLNEQFFGPGTRLTVL.

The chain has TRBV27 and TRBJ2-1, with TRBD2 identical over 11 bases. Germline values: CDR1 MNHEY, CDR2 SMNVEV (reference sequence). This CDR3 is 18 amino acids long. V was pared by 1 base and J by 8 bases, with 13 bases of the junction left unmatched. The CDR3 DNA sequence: TGTGCCAGCAGTTTATTGGATGGGGTAGCGGGGGGGCCCGATGAGCAGTTCTTC. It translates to CASSLLDGVAGGPDEQFF.